This entry concerns a single T cell receptor beta chain. The sample belongs to a study of Graves' ophthalmopathy and Graves' hyperthyroidism. Study as a whole: Peripheral blood samples were taken at initial diagnosis, before any treatment.

If patients had other autoimmune diseases, uncontrolled infections, pregnancy or lactation, they were excluded. The TCR beta CDR3 regions underwent amplification from RNA transcripts. Second-round multiplex PCR came after a first-round RT-PCR that employed HTBI primers. TCRdb independently ran MiXCR on the multiplex PCR reads; one entry per CDR3 protein. The table has 350,000 to 400,000 distinct CDR3 sequences, approximately 20% seen once; the top ten hold 1.5% to 2%. CDR1 and CDR2 from the germline V gene are MNHEY and SVGAGI. Trimming stripped 1 base from V and 8 bases from J, with 14 bases between. CDR3 length equals 14 residues.

This chain uses TRBV6-5 with TRBJ1-2; D not resolved. Sequencing input: peripheral blood. This clonotype originated in a woman aged 18-29 years with Graves' ophthalmopathy. CDR3 sequence (DNA): TGTGCCAGCAGTTACTTTTACTCGAAGTCGGGCTACACCTTC. Protein product: CASSYFYSKSGYTF.